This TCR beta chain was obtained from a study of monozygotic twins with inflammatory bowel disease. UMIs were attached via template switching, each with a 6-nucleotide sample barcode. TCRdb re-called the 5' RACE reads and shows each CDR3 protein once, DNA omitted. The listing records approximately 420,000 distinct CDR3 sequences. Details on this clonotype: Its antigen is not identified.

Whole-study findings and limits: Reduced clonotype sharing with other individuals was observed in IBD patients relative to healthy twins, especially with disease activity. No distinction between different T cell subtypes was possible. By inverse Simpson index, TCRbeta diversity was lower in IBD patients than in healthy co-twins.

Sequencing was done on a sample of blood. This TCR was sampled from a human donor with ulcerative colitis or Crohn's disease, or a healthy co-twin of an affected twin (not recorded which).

This chain's CDR3 is CASRVLAGAAWDYEQFF. The gene calls are TRBV10-2 and TRBJ2-1; there is no DNA to check the TCRdb D call of TRBD2. The CDR3 extends over 17 amino acids. Germline V gene sequence: CDR1 WSHSY, CDR2 SAAADI.